These 2 T cell receptor beta chains came from one sample sequenced in a study of blood T cell repertoires in COVID-19. TCRdb's table, derived via immunoSEQ multiplex PCR, lists solely in-frame clones and lacks some. The sample gives about 240,000 clones, 85% of which show up once; around 6.5% is in the top ten. Sequencing used peripheral blood. Receptors originate from a woman aged 55-69 years with active or convalescent COVID-19.

V gene TRBV7-2 combines with J gene TRBJ2-3, with D possibly TRBD1 on 5 matching bases. Germline-derived CDR1 and CDR2 are SGHTA and FQGNSA. This CDR3 spans 15 amino acids. Trimming cost V 1 base and J 2 bases, with 10 bases left between them. The CDR3 sequence is CASSLGGGHTDTQYF. The CDR3 DNA is TGTGCCAGCAGCTTAGGGGGCGGACACACAGATACGCAGTATTTT.

This chain links TRBV29-1 with TRBJ2-5, with 7 bases matching TRBD1. With 6 bases clipped from V and 0 bases from J, the junction kept 4 bases outside the gene matches. The CDR3 totals 13 residues. The germline V gene encodes CDR1 SQVTM and CDR2 ANQGSEA. For the CDR3, the DNA is TGCAGCGTAGACAGGGAGTACCAAGAGACCCAGTACTTC. Translation: CSVDREYQETQYF.